This entry features one TCR beta chain sequence. The antigen it binds to is not known. No base qualities exist here, and no much larger clone lies one base off it. These data originate in a study of blood T cell repertoires in COVID-19 (dated by TCRdb to about 2020). Background for the entire study: The collaborator samples originated in the United States, Italy and Spain and spanned the acute and convalescent phases of COVID-19. The material from the prospective study consisted of cDNA or gDNA derived from T cells, B-cell-depleted T cells, or PBMCs. The dataset comprised deeply sampled blood TCRbeta repertoires from subjects exposed to, actively infected with, or recovered from COVID-19. The repertoires were released in a freely available public database intended as a resource for research on the immune response to SARS-CoV-2. The samples were drawn from the first 160 participants of the ongoing ImmuneRACE study and from 1,254 subjects provided by 6 global collaborators. A de-identified subject ID, COVID-19 status, age in years and sex were almost always included in the sample metadata. Where available, HLA class I and class II types were taken from metadata supplied by the sample provider and were not determined by assay-based typing.

The collaborating institutions used their own protocols to collect whole blood in K2EDTA tubes. Collaborator samples were shipped for TCRbeta analysis as frozen whole blood, isolated PBMCs, or DNA extracted from either sample type. On the study overall, not on this receptor specifically: How much clinical and demographic metadata was included differed by source and by participant, and the metadata was provided uncurated.

From the germline V gene (reference sequence), CDR1 is LNHDA and CDR2 is SQIVND. The cysteine opens and the phenylalanine closes a CDR3 of 16 amino acids. Only the CDR3 part of the read is kept: 48 bases, read in frame from the first base. Trimming removed 3 bases from V and 3 bases from J; the gene matches leave 4 bases unexplained. TCRbeta CDR3 regions were amplified from genomic DNA using the immunoSEQ Assay, a bias-controlled multiplex PCR. The source study handled its data this way. Nucleated cell counts per sample were estimated from amplification of reference gene primers within the assay. To quantify the absolute abundance of each unique TCRbeta CDR3 rearrangement, sequence reads were collapsed and filtered. For each sample, productive Simpson clonality was calculated as the square root of Simpson's diversity index over productive rearrangements. The immuneACCESS repertoire file appears here via TCRdb, limited to in-frame rearrangements. These files lack a portion of the clones; in checked studies, under half of the deficit traces to unresolved V genes, and the cause of the others is not known. V and J calls and clone size are given by that table; D and trimming were obtained from the DNA. The sample contains just over 200,000 clones, less than 85% of them found a single time. The ten largest clones add up to roughly 6% of the sample.

The sequenced material came from peripheral blood. The chain is encoded by TRBV19 joined to TRBJ2-1; TRBD1 aligns with 11 central bases. The origin of this receptor is a woman between 70 and 85 years old with acute or convalescent COVID-19. The DNA sequence follows: TGTGCCAGTAGTATTTCCGGGACAGGGGGCTACAATGAGCAGTTCTTC. Translated, it gives CASSISGTGGYNEQFF.